This TCR beta chain derives from a study of T cell responses to AZD1222 COVID-19 vaccine. The J segment lost 2 bases and the V segment lost 2 bases, leaving 4 bases of the junction unmatched. Germline V gene data show CDR1 as SGHTA and CDR2 as FQGNSA. CDR3 length: 15 amino acids. Study-level results: Among the donors, most were white British and more were female, and clonal diversity was possibly underestimated.

The table came from immunoSEQ multiplex PCR; TCRdb's copy has only in-frame clones and leaves some out. The sample consists of some 120,000 clones, approximately 83% of them appearing once. This clone turned up a few times. Antigen specificity is unknown. The chain has TRBV7-2 and TRBJ2-3; 7 bases agree with TRBD2. Sequenced here: peripheral blood, sampled on day 0 of MenACWY control vaccination. The sequence was obtained from an adult in good health. The CDR3 DNA reads TGTGCCAGCAGCTTACCACTAGCGTTCACAGATACGCAGTATTTT. Its protein product is CASSLPLAFTDTQYF.